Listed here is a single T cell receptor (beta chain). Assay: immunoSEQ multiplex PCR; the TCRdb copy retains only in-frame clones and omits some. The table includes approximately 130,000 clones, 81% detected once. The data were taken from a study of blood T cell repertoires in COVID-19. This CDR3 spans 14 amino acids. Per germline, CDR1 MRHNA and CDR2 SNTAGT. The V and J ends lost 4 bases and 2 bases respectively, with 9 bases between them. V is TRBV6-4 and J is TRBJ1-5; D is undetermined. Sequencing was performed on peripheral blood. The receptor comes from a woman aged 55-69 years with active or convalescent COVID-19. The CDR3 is CASSADYGNQPQHF. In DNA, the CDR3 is TGTGCCAGCAGTGCCGACTATGGCAATCAGCCCCAGCATTTT.